The rows below give T cell receptor beta chains drawn from one sample of a study of blood T cell repertoires in COVID-19. Profiled with immunoSEQ multiplex PCR; TCRdb holds only in-frame clones, not every one. The data contain 300,000 to 400,000 clones, about 90% of them seen just once; the ten biggest clones take up over 6%. Sequencing was carried out using peripheral blood. The source is a woman in her 50s with COVID-19, enrolled during active disease. Both conserved end residues are part of each CDR3. A D gene is named only where the DNA matches it firmly.

TRBJ1-1 | - | TRBV30 | CAWRGDKHTEAFF | TGTGCCTGGAGGGGGGACAAGCACACTGAAGCTTTCTTT
TRBJ2-5 | - | TRBV6-5 | CASSYSSGSHGETQYF | TGTGCCAGCAGTTACTCCTCTGGGAGCCACGGGGAGACCCAGTACTTC
TRBJ2-2 | - | TRBV30 | CAWGEVTNTGELFF | TGTGCCTGGGGGGAGGTTACGAACACCGGGGAGCTGTTTTTT
TRBJ2-1 | - | TRBV19 | CASSTERINEQFF | TGTGCCAGTAGTACCGAGAGGATCAATGAGCAGTTCTTC
TRBJ1-4 | - | TRBV29-1 | CSASIRGEKLFF | TGCAGCGCGTCCATCAGGGGTGAAAAACTGTTTTTT
TRBJ1-5 | TRBD1 | TRBV5-6 | CASSPHGTGFWSNQPQHF | TGTGCCAGCAGCCCCCATGGGACAGGCTTTTGGAGCAATCAGCCCCAGCATTTT
TRBJ2-1 | - | TRBV11-2 | CASTPRSPGLGGNEQFF | TGTGCCAGCACCCCACGTAGCCCGGGGCTCGGAGGGAATGAGCAGTTCTTC
TRBJ2-3 | - | TRBV5-1 | CASSLDKRTDTQYF | TGCGCCAGCAGCTTGGATAAGCGTACAGATACGCAGTATTTT
TRBJ2-7 | - | TRBV4-2 | CASSQGRGGAYEQYF | TGTGCCAGCAGCCAAGGTCGTGGCGGAGCCTACGAGCAGTACTTC
TRBJ2-5 | TRBD2 | TRBV7-9 | CASSLASIAGSQETQYF | TGTGCCAGCAGCTTAGCGAGCATAGCGGGAAGCCAAGAGACCCAGTACTTC